The 10 T cell receptor beta chains given below trace back to one sample, sequenced in a study of T cells after yellow fever vaccination. TCRdb itself ran the 5' RACE reads through MiXCR, one entry per CDR3 protein. The data show some 550,000 distinct CDR3 sequences, with approximately 21% seen just once and 13% to 15% held by the top ten. The specimen was PBMCs, collected 15 days after the yellow fever booster vaccination. The source is a man aged 30 to 39 who received the YFV17D yellow fever vaccine.

The sample holds many counts of this clonotype. The chain is built from TRBV11-2 and TRBJ2-3, with 9 bases matching TRBD2. CDR3 length: 14 amino acids. Germline loops: CDR1 SGHAT, CDR2 FQNNGV. The J segment lost 6 bases and the V segment lost 2 bases, leaving 3 bases of the junction unmatched. CDR3 sequence reads: CASSLLAGVDTQYF. For the CDR3, the DNA is TGTGCCAGCAGCTTATTAGCGGGAGTTGATACGCAGTATTTT.

J is TRBJ2-7 and V is TRBV12-3 or TRBV12-4; D gene unclear. V was trimmed by 5 bases and J by 5 bases, leaving 13 bases between them. The CDR3 loop spans 13 amino acids. The CDR3 DNA is TGTGCCAGCAGTCTGAGTACAATCCACGAGCAGTACTTC. Amino acid sequence: CASSLSTIHEQYF.

The CDR3 DNA is TGTGCCAGCAAAGGGACGGTAGCGGGAGTTCGGACAGATACGCAGTATTTT. Protein: CASKGTVAGVRTDTQYF. This chain joins TRBV5-6 and TRBJ2-3; 9 nucleotides agree with TRBD2. The CDR3 is 17 amino acids. Germline-derived CDR1 and CDR2 are SGHDT and YYEEEE. J was trimmed by 3 bases and V by 6 bases; bases with no gene match: 14.

This clonotype was detected a few times. The rearrangement links TRBV3-1 to TRBJ2-5; 9 bases agree with TRBD2. J lost 0 bases, V lost 0 bases, and 5 bases had no gene match. Germline V CDR1 and CDR2: LGHDT, YNNKEL (reference sequence). The CDR3 covers 17 residues. In DNA form, the CDR3 reads TGTGCCAGCAGCCAAGATCGTCTAGCGGGAAACCAAGAGACCCAGTACTTC. Protein sequence: CASSQDRLAGNQETQYF.

V gene TRBV5-5 combines with J gene TRBJ2-5; 7 nucleotides agree with TRBD2. The CDR3 covers 15 residues. After removal of 1 base from V and 5 bases from J, the junction contained 8 bases not matched to a gene. Germline V gene lookup returns CDR1 SGHKS and CDR2 YYEKEE (reference sequence). In DNA, the CDR3 is TGTGCCAGCAGCTTGTCAGGACTAGTACGGGAGACCCAGTACTTC. This codes for CASSLSGLVRETQYF.

This clonotype was counted once. At one boundary the junction diverges from the germline segment, which might be a read error. The chain employs TRBV5-6 and TRBJ2-7; D perhaps matches TRBD2 (6 bases). The germline gives CDR1 SGHDT, CDR2 YYEEEE. The CDR3 is made up of 15 amino acids. CDR3 in amino acids: CASSWSRGLSTTRRF. In nucleotides, the CDR3 is TGTGCCAGCAGCTGGTCGCGGGGATTATCCACCACAAGGCGTTTC.

V usage is TRBV5-5 and J usage is TRBJ1-2; D perhaps matches TRBD1 (6 bases). V lost 1 base and J 8 bases, leaving 15 bases between the germline ends. Germline CDR1 is SGHKS and CDR2 is YYEKEE (reference sequence). The CDR3 covers 14 residues. CDR3 amino acids: CASSLRGQGIGYTF. The CDR3 region has the DNA TGTGCCAGCAGCTTGCGGGGTCAGGGGATCGGCTACACCTTC.

CDR3 DNA: TGTGCCAGCAGTGAGGGAACACAAGAGACCCAGTACTTC. Its protein product is CASSEGTQETQYF. V gene TRBV25-1 combines with J gene TRBJ2-5; D is unresolved. The CDR3 is 13 residues long. CDR1 is MGHDK, CDR2 SYGVNS, per germline. The germline V and J ends were trimmed by 3 bases and 2 bases, with 7 bases remaining between them.

This clonotype has a handful of counts. J is TRBJ2-1 and V is TRBV20-1, with 11 bases fitting TRBD2. V gave up 5 bases and J gave up 1 base; unmatched junction bases: 4. This CDR3 contains 15 residues. Germline values: CDR1 DFQATT, CDR2 SNEGSKA (reference sequence). CDR3 in DNA: TGCAGTGCTTCCCTAGCGGGAGGATCCTACAATGAGCAGTTCTTC. Its protein is CSASLAGGSYNEQFF.

The rearrangement links TRBV7-2 to TRBJ2-1; a possible D gene is TRBD2 (5 bases). V was trimmed by 2 bases and J by 8 bases, leaving 13 bases between them. CDR1 is SGHTA and CDR2 is FQGNSA in the germline V gene. The CDR3 extends over 14 amino acids. DNA for the CDR3: TGTGCCAGCAGCTTAATGGTAGCGTCGGATGAGCAGTTCTTC. It translates to CASSLMVASDEQFF.